This passage covers 16 T cell receptor beta chains from one sample sequenced in a study of blood T cell repertoires in COVID-19. TCRdb's copy holds only in-frame clones and misses some; the assay was immunoSEQ multiplex PCR. The profile shows approximately 330,000 clones, roughly 90% of them singletons. The sample comprised peripheral blood. The receptors shown here come from a woman between 45 and 60 years old with active or convalescent COVID-19.

The CDR3 coding sequence is TGTGCCAGCAGTTATGACCGGACCCGGGGCTATGGCTACACCTTC. Translated: CASSYDRTRGYGYTF. The chain employs TRBV6-2 or TRBV6-3 and TRBJ1-2; D gene uncertain. The germline V and J ends were trimmed by 3 bases and 4 bases, with 15 bases remaining between them. This CDR3 spans 15 amino acids. Germline lookup yields CDR1 MNHEY and CDR2 SVGEGT.

The rearrangement uses TRBV27 and TRBJ1-5; D is unclear. The CDR3 has 15 amino acids. CDR1 is MNHEY and CDR2 is SMNVEV in the germline V gene (reference sequence). V dropped 2 bases and J dropped 7 bases, with 15 bases sitting between them. The CDR3: CASSLRFGGQQPQHF. CDR3 nucleotide sequence: TGTGCCAGCAGTTTAAGGTTCGGAGGGCAACAGCCCCAGCATTTT.

This clone was recorded a few times. One end of the junction fails to match germline, which may point to a read error. The CDR3 here is CASSIGSRDSTHTQYF. The CDR3 region has the DNA TGTGCCAGTAGTATCGGGAGCCGGGACAGCACACATACGCAGTATTTT. This chain connects TRBV19 to TRBJ2-3, with D perhaps matching TRBD1 (7 bases). CDR1 and CDR2 from the germline V gene are LNHDA and SQIVND (reference sequence). This CDR3 has 16 amino acids.

This sequence joins TRBV4-1 and TRBJ1-2, with 8 bases that match TRBD1. This CDR3 comprises 13 residues. V lost 6 bases and J lost 4; bases outside the gene matches: 4. The germline V gene has CDR1 MGHRA and CDR2 YSYEKL. DNA for the CDR3: TGCGCCAGCAGACCTACAGGGGGCTATGGCTACACCTTC. Protein: CASRPTGGYGYTF.

This clone was picked up a small number of times. The chain links TRBV19 to TRBJ2-6, with D hard to call. With 7 bases removed from V and 0 bases from J, the gap between germline ends came to 10 bases. CDR3 length: 15 amino acids. Germline V gives CDR1 LNHDA, CDR2 SQIVND (reference sequence). This CDR3 reads CASKLQDSGANVLTF. The CDR3 DNA sequence: TGTGCCAGTAAACTTCAGGACTCTGGGGCCAACGTCCTGACTTTC.

V gene TRBV19 combines with J gene TRBJ2-5; possible D gene TRBD2, 5 bases. The V end lost 7 bases, the J end lost 4 bases, and 16 bases lay between the germline ends. CDR3 length: 14 residues. In germline, CDR1 is LNHDA, CDR2 SQIVND (reference sequence). In nucleotides, the CDR3 is TGTGCCAGTACGGTCGGAGGATGGGGAGAGACCCAGTACTTC. Protein: CASTVGGWGETQYF.

The genes are TRBV7-3 and TRBJ2-2; 8 bases are shared with TRBD1. Germline values: CDR1 SGHTA, CDR2 FQGTGA. The CDR3 sequence is 16 residues long. J lost 6 bases, V lost 5 bases, and 11 bases had no gene match. This chain's CDR3 is CASSPRTGSGSGELFF. In DNA form, the CDR3 reads TGTGCCAGCAGCCCACGGACAGGGTCAGGATCCGGGGAGCTGTTTTTT.

This clone was counted once. The chain recombines TRBV5-8 with TRBJ1-2, with 9 bases identical to TRBD1. The CDR3 extends over 17 amino acids. The germline V gene encodes CDR1 SGHTS and CDR2 YDEGEE. The trim removed 5 bases at V and 5 bases at J, leaving 16 bases unmatched. The CDR3 region is CASRLQGAAASTYGYTF. The CDR3 bases are TGTGCCAGCAGGTTACAGGGGGCGGCCGCGTCGACTTATGGCTACACCTTC.

The J gene is TRBJ1-2, the V gene TRBV5-1, with D tentatively TRBD1 (6 bases). Between the trimmed V and J ends, which lost 7 bases and 2 bases, there was a span of 12 bases. This CDR3 is built from 13 residues. Germline lookup yields CDR1 SGHRS and CDR2 YFSETQ. The CDR3 spells CASGVQGNYGYTF. In DNA, the CDR3 is TGCGCCAGCGGCGTCCAGGGGAACTATGGCTACACCTTC.

The chain has TRBV24-1 and TRBJ2-1; TRBD1 aligns across 9 bases. Germline lookup yields CDR1 KGHDR and CDR2 SFDVKD. Trimming removed 5 bases from V and 1 base from J; junction bases left unmatched: 8. This CDR3 comprises 17 residues. Here the CDR3 DNA reads TGTGCCACCAGTGGCGGCACAGGGGGCAGGTCCTACAATGAGCAGTTCTTC. It translates to CATSGGTGGRSYNEQFF.

This chain joins TRBV6-6 and TRBJ1-3; D unresolved. The V and J ends lost 6 bases and 0 bases respectively, with 12 bases between them. The CDR3 runs to 15 residues. Per germline, CDR1 MNHNY and CDR2 SVGAGI (reference sequence). The chain's CDR3 is CASRPNGSSGNTIYF. DNA of the CDR3: TGTGCCAGCAGACCCAATGGGAGCTCTGGAAACACCATATATTTT.

The chain joins TRBV18 to TRBJ2-5; maybe TRBD2 (5 bases). CDR1 is KGHSH and CDR2 is LQKENI in the germline V gene. V was shortened by 4 bases and J by 5 bases, with 26 bases between the two germline ends. CDR3 size: 18 residues. The CDR3 spells CASSQSTSGIPYRETQYF. The CDR3 coding sequence is TGTGCCAGCTCACAATCGACGTCCGGGATACCTTATCGGGAGACCCAGTACTTC.

On this clone: Different DNA sequences within this sample yield the same CDR3. The rearrangement links TRBV19 to TRBJ1-1; a weak D match, TRBD1 (5 bases). V was pared by 1 base and J by 1 base, with 7 bases between. The CDR3 totals 14 residues. CDR1 is LNHDA, CDR2 SQIVND, per germline (reference sequence). CDR3 sequence reads: CASSIVGGNTEAFF. DNA of the CDR3: TGTGCCAGTAGTATAGTGGGGGGGAACACTGAAGCTTTCTTT.

This chain uses TRBV30 with TRBJ1-2; no reliable D call. Trimming stripped 2 bases from V and 8 bases from J, with 12 bases between. The CDR3 sequence is 12 residues long. From germline, CDR1 is GTSNPN and CDR2 SVGIG (reference sequence). The CDR3 sequence is CAWSMGERGYTF. The CDR3, as DNA: TGTGCCTGGAGTATGGGCGAACGGGGCTACACCTTC.

The V call is TRBV5-1, the J call TRBJ1-3; a possible D gene is TRBD1 (5 bases). This CDR3 is built from 14 residues. V was cut by 2 bases and J by 8 bases, with 14 bases left in between. From germline, CDR1 is SGHRS and CDR2 YFSETQ. The DNA for the CDR3 is TGCGCCAGCAGCTTTTCCCAGGGTGAGGACACCATATATTTT. It yields the protein CASSFSQGEDTIYF.

The CDR3 is CAISQGQIYGYTF. In nucleotides, the CDR3 is TGTGCCATCAGCCAAGGACAGATCTATGGCTACACCTTC. The chain has TRBV10-3 and TRBJ1-2; D may be TRBD1 (6 bases). Germline V gene lookup returns CDR1 ENHRY and CDR2 SYGVKD. V was shortened by 6 bases and J by 4 bases, with 12 bases between the two germline ends. The CDR3 consists of 13 residues.